This TCR beta chain was sequenced in a study of CD8+ T cells in alopecia areata. RNA was extracted and reverse transcribed into cDNA as the sequencing template. TCRdb's copy holds only in-frame clones and misses some; the assay was immunoSEQ multiplex PCR. The sample shows 150,000 to 160,000 clones, around half of them seen only once. CDR1 SGDLS and CDR2 YYNGEE come from the germline V gene. J lost 5 bases, V lost 0 bases, and 4 bases had no gene match. The CDR3 is made up of 14 amino acids. The source material was CD8+ T cells sorted from blood, sampled at week 0. The sequence was obtained from a human donor with alopecia areata. The V gene is TRBV9, the J gene TRBJ1-2, with 7 bases lining up with TRBD1. The CDR3 sequence is CASSVAGTEYGYTF. In DNA form, the CDR3 reads TGTGCCAGCAGCGTAGCTGGGACAGAATATGGCTACACCTTC.